This paragraph covers one T cell receptor beta chain sequence. Germline V gene lookup returns CDR1 LGHNA and CDR2 YNFKEQ. The CDR3 extends over 15 amino acids. V was clipped by 6 bases and J by 8 bases, with 19 bases between them. The sample originates from a study of blood T cell repertoires in COVID-19. TCRdb keeps only in-frame clones here, not all; method: immunoSEQ multiplex PCR. The repertoire has approximately 230,000 clones, 83% of them found once; the top ten carry 4.5% to 6.5%. The material sequenced was peripheral blood. This receptor was taken from a man older than 75 with acute or convalescent COVID-19. The chain recombines TRBV4-2 with TRBJ1-4; D is ambiguous. This CDR3 is CASRHGEATGEKLFF. Written as DNA, the CDR3 is TGTGCCAGCAGACACGGGGAGGCCACGGGGGAAAAACTGTTTTTT.